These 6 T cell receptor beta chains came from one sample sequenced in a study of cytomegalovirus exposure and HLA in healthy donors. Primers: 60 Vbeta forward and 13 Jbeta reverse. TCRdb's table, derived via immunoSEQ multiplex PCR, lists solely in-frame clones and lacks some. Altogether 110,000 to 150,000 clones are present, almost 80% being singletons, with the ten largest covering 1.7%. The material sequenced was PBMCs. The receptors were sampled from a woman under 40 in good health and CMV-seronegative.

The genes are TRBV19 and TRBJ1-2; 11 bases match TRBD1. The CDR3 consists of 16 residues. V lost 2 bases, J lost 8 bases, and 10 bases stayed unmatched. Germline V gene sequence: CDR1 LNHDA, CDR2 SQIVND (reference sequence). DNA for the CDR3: TGTGCCAGTAGTATAAGGGTCGGACAGGGGGCGAGGGGCTACACCTTC. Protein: CASSIRVGQGARGYTF.

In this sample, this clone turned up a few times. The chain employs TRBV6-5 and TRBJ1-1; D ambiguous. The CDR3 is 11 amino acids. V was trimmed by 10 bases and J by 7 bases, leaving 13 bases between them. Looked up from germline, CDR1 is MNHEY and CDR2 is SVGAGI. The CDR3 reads CATLRGGEAFF. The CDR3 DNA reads TGTGCCACCCTTAGAGGTGGTGAAGCTTTCTTT.

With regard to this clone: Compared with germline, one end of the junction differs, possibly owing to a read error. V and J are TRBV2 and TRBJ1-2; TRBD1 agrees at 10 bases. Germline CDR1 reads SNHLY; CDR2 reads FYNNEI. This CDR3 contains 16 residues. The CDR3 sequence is CASSEARTGGIYGCTF. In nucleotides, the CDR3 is TGTGCCAGCAGTGAAGCGCGGACAGGGGGAATCTATGGCTGCACCTTC.

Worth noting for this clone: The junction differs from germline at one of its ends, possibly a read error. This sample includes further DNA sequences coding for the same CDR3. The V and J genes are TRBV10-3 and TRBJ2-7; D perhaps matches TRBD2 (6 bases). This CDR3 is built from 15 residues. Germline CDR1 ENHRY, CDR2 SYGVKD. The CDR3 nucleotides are TGTGCCATCAGAAAAGGGACTGACGTTTACTACGAGCAGTACTTT. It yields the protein CAIRKGTDVYYEQYF.

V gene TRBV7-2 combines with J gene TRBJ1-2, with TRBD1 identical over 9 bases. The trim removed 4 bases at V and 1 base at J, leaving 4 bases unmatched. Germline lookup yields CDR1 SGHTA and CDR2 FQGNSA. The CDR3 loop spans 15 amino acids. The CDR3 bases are TGTGCCAGCAGCTCACAGGGGGCGCGTAACTATGGCTACACCTTC. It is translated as CASSSQGARNYGYTF.

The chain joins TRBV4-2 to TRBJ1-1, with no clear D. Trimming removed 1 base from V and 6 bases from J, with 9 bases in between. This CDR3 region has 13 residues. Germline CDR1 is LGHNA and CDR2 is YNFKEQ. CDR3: CASSQVQFAEAFF. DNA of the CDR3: TGTGCCAGCAGCCAAGTGCAGTTCGCTGAAGCTTTCTTT.